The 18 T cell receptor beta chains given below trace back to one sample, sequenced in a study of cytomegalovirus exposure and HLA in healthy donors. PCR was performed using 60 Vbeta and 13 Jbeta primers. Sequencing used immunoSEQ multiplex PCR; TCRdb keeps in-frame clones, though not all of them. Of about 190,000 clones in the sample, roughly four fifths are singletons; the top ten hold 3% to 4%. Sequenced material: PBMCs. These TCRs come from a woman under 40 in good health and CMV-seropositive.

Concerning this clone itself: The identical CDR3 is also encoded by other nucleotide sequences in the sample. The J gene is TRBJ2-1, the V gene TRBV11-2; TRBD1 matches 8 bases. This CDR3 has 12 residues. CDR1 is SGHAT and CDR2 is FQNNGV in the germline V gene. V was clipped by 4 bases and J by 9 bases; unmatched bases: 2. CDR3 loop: CASSSDRGEQFF. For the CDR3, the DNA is TGTGCCAGCAGCTCAGACAGGGGTGAGCAGTTCTTC.

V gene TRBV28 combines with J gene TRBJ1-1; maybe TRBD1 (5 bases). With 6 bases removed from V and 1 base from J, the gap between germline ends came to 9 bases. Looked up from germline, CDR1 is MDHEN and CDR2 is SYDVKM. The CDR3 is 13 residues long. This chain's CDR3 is CASRTETNTEAFF. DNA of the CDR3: TGTGCCAGCAGGACAGAGACGAACACTGAAGCTTTCTTT.

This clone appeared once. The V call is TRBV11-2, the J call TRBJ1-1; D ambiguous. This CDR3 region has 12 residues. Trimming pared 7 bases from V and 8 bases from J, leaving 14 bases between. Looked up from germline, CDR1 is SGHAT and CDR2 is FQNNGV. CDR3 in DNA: TGTGCCAGCACGAACCTATGGGAGGAAGCTTTCTTT. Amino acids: CASTNLWEEAFF. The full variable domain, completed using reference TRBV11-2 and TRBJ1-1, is EAGVAQSPRYKIIEKRQSVAFWCNPISGHATLYWYQQILGQGPKLLIQFQNNGVVDDSQLPKDRFSAERLKGVDSTLKIQPAKLEDSAVYLCASTNLWEEAFFGQGTRLTVV.

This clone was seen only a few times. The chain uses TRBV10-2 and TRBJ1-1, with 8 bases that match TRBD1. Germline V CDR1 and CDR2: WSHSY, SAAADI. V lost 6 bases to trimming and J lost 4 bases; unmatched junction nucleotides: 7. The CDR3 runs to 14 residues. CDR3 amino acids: CASSETGAGTEAFF. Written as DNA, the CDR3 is TGCGCCAGCAGCGAGACAGGGGCCGGCACTGAAGCTTTCTTT.

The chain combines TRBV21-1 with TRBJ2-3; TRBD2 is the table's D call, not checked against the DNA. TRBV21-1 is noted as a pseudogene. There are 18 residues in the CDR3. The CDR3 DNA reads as TGTGCCAGCAGCAAGGGAAAAAGGACTAGCAAAGTCAAGGATACGCAGTATTTT. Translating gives CASSKGKRTSKVKDTQYF.

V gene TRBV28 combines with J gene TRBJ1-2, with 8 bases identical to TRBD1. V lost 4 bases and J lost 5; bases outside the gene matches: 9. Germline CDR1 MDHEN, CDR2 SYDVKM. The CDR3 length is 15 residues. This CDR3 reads CASSSPRQGYYGYTF. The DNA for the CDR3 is TGTGCCAGCAGTTCCCCCCGACAGGGGTATTATGGCTACACCTTC.

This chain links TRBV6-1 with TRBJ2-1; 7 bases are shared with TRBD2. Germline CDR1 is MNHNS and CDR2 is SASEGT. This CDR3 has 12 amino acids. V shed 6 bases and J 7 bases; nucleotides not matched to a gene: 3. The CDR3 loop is CASRSGGNEQFF. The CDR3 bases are TGTGCCAGCAGGTCGGGAGGAAATGAGCAGTTCTTC.

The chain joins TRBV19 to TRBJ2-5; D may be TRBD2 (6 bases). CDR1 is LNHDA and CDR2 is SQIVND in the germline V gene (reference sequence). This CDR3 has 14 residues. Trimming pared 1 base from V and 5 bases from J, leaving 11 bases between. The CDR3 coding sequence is TGTGCCAGTAGTATAGCTCTAGCGACGGAGACCCAGTACTTC. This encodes CASSIALATETQYF.

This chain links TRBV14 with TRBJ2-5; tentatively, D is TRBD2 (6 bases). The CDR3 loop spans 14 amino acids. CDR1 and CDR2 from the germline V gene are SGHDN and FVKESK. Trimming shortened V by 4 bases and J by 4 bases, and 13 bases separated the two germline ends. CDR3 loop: CASSPRREVETQYF. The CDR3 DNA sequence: TGTGCCAGCAGCCCCCGCAGGGAGGTAGAGACCCAGTACTTC.

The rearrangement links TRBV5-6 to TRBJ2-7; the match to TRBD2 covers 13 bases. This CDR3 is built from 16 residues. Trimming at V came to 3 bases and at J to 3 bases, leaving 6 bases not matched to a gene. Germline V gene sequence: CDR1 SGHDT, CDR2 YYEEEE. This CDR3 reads CASSSTRTSGSYEQYF. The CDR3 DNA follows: TGTGCCAGCAGCTCGACCCGGACTAGCGGGAGCTACGAGCAGTACTTC. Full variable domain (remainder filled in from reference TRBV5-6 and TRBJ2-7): DAGVTQSPTHLIKTRGQQVTLRCSPKSGHDTVSWYQQALGQGPQFIFQYYEEEERQRGNFPDRFSGHQFPNYSSELNVNALLLGDSALYLCASSSTRTSGSYEQYFGPGTRLTVT.

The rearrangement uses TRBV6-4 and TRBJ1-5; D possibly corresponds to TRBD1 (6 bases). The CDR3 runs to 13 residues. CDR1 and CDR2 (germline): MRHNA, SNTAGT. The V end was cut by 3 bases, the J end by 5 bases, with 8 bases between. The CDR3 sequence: CASSEDSYQPQHF. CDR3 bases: TGTGCCAGCAGTGAGGACAGCTATCAGCCCCAGCATTTT.

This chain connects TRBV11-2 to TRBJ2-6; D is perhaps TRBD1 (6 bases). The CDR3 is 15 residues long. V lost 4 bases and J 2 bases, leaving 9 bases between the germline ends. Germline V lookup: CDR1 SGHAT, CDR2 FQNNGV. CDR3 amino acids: CASSYGQTGANVLTF. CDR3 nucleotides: TGTGCCAGCAGCTACGGACAGACTGGGGCCAACGTCCTGACTTTC.

The CDR3: CASQRGQGATDTQYF. The CDR3 DNA reads TGTGCCAGCCAAAGAGGACAGGGGGCTACAGATACGCAGTATTTT. This rearrangement joins TRBV7-9 to TRBJ2-3; 11 bases are shared with TRBD1. Losses at the gene ends were 8 bases for V and 3 bases for J; bases not matched to a gene: 7. The CDR3 is 15 amino acids. From germline, CDR1 is SEHNR and CDR2 FQNEAQ (reference sequence).

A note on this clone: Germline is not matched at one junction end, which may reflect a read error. The CDR3 loop reads CASSLWDSSDEQYF. The CDR3 DNA sequence: TGTGCCAGCAGCCTATGGGACAGCTCCGACGAGCAGTACTTC. The J gene is TRBJ2-7, the V gene TRBV5-4; 7 nucleotides match TRBD1. The CDR3 length is 14 residues. Germline CDR1 reads SGHNT; CDR2 reads YYREEE (reference sequence).

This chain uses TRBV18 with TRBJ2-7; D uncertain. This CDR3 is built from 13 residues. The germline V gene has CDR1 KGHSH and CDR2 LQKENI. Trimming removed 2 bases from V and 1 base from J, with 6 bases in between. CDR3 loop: CASSPDTSYEQYF. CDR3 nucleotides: TGTGCCAGCTCACCAGACACTTCCTACGAGCAGTACTTC.

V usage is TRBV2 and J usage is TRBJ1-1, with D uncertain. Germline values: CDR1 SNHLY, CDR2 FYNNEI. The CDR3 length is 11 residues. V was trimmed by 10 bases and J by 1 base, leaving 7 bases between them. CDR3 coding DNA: TGTGCCACCTCCCCGAACACTGAAGCTTTCTTT. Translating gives CATSPNTEAFF.

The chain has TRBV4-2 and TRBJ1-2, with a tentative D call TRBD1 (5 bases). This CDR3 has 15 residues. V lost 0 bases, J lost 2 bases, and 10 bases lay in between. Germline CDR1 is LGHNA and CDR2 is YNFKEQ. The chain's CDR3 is CASSQDLNRNYGYTF. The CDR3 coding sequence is TGTGCCAGCAGCCAAGATCTTAACAGGAACTATGGCTACACCTTC.

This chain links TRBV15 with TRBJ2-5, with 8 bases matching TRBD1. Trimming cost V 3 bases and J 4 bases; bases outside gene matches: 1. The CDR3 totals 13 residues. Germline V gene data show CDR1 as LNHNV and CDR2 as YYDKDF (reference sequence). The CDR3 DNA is TGTGCCACCAGCAGGGACAGGGCAGAGACCCAGTACTTC. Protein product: CATSRDRAETQYF.